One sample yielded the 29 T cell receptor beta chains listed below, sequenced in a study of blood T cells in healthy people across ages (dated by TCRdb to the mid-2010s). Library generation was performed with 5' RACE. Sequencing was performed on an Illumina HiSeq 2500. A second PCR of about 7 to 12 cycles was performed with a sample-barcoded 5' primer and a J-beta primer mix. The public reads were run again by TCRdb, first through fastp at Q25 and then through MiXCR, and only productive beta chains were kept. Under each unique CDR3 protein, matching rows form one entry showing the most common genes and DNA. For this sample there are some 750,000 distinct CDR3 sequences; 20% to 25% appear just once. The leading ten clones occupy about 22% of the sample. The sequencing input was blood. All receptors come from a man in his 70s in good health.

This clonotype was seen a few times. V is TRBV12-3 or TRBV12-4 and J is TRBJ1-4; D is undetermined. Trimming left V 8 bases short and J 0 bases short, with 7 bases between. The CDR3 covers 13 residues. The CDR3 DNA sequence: TGTGCCAGCTTAAAAGCAACTAATGAAAAACTGTTTTTT. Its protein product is CASLKATNEKLFF.

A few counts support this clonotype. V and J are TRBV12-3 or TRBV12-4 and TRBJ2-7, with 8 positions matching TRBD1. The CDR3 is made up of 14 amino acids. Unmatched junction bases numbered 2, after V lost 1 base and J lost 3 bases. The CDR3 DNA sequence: TGTGCCAGCAGTTTAGATGACAGGGGCTACGAGCAGTACTTC. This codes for CASSLDDRGYEQYF.

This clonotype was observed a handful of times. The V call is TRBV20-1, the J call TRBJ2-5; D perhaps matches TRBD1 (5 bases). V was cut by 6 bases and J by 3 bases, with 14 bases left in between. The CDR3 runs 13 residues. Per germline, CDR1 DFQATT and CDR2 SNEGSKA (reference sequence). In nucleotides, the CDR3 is TGCAGTGCCGTAAGGACACTGGAAGAGACCCAGTACTTC. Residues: CSAVRTLEETQYF.

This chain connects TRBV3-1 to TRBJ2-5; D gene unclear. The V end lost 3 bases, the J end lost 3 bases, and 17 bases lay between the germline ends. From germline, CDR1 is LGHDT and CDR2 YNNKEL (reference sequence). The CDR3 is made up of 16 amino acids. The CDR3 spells CASSQGTGWAEETQYF. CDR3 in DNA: TGTGCCAGCAGCCAGGGAACGGGTTGGGCAGAAGAGACCCAGTACTTC.

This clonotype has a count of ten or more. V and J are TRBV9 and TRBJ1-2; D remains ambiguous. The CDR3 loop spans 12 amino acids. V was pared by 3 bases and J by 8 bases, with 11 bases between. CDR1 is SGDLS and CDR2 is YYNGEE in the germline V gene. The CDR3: CASSEGPGGYTF. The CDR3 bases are TGTGCCAGCAGCGAGGGCCCGGGGGGCTACACCTTC.

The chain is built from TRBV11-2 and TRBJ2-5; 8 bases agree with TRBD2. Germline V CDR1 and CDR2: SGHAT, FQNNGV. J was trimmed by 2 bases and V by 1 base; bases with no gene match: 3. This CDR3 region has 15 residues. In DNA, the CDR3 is TGTGCCAGCAGCTTAGTACTAGCGGTACAAGAGACCCAGTACTTC. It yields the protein CASSLVLAVQETQYF.

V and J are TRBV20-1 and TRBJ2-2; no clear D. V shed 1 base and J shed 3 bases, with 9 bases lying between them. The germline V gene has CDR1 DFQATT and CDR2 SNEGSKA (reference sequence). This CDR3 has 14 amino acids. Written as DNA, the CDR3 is TGCAGTGCTAGAGGACACACGGACACCGGGGAGCTGTTTTTT. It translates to CSARGHTDTGELFF.

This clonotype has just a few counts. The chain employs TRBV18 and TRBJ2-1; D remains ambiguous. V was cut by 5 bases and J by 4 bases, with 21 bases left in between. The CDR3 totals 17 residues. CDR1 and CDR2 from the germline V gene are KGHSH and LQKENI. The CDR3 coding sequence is TGTGCCAGCTCAGCGAGGCCAGTCCTCTCCCAATACAATGAGCAGTTCTTC. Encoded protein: CASSARPVLSQYNEQFF.

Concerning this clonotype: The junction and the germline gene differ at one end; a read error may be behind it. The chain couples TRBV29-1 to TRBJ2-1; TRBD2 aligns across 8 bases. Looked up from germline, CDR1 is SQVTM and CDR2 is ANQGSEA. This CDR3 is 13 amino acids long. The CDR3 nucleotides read TGCAGCGCACTAGCGGTGTCCTACAGTGAGCAGTTCTTC. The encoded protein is CSALAVSYSEQFF.

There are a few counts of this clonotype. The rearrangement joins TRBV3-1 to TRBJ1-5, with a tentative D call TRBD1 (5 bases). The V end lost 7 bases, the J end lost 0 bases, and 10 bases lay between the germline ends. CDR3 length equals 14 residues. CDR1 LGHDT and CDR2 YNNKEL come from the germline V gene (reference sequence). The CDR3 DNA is TGTGCCAGCACGCAGGGTGGTAGCAATCAGCCCCAGCATTTT. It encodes CASTQGGSNQPQHF.

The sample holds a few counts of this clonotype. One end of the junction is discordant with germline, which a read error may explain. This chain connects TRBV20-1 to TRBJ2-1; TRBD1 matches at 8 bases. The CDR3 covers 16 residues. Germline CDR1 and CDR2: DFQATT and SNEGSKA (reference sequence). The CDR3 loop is CSARVVAGGSSNEQFF. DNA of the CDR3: TGCAGTGCTAGAGTAGTGGCAGGGGGCTCCTCCAATGAGCAGTTCTTC.

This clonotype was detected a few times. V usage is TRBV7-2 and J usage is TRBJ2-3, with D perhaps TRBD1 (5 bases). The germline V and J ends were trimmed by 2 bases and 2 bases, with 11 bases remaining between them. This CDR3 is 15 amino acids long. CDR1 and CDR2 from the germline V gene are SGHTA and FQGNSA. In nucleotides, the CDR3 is TGTGCCAGCAGCTTATTGGACACACACACAGATACGCAGTATTTT. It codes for CASSLLDTHTDTQYF.

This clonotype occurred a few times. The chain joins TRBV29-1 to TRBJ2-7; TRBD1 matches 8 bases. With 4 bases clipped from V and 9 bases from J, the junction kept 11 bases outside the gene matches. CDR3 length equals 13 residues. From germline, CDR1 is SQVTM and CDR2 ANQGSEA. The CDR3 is CSVGVGTGFRQYV. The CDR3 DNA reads TGCAGCGTTGGAGTAGGGACAGGTTTTAGGCAGTACGTC.

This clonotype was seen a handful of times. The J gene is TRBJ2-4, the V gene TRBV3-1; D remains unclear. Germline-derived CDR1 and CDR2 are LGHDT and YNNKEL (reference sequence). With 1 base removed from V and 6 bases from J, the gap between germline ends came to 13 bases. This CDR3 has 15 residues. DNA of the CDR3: TGTGCCAGCAGCCAAGCCTCCTCCGACCGAAACATTCAGTACTTC. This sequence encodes CASSQASSDRNIQYF.

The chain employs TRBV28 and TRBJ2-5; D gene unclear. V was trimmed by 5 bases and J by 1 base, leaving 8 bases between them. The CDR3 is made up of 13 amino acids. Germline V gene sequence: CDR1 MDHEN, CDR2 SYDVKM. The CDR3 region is CASSEMGQETQYF. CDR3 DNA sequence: TGTGCCAGCAGTGAAATGGGCCAAGAGACCCAGTACTTC.

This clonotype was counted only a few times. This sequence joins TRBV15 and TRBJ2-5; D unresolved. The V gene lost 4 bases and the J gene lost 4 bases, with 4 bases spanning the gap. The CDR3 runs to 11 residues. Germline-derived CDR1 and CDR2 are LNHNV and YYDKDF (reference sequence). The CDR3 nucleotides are TGTGCCACCAGCATCCGAGAGACCCAGTACTTC. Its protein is CATSIRETQYF.

The CDR3 protein is CASSWTGMEETQYF. The CDR3 DNA reads TGTGCCAGCAGCTGGACAGGGATGGAAGAGACCCAGTACTTC. This chain links TRBV5-5 with TRBJ2-5; 8 bases are a match to TRBD1. The CDR3 has 14 amino acids. After removal of 3 bases from V and 3 bases from J, the junction contained 4 bases not matched to a gene. The V gene's germline CDR1 is SGHKS and CDR2 YYEKEE (reference sequence). The whole variable domain, remainder taken from reference TRBV5-5 and TRBJ2-5, is DAGVTQSPTHLIKTRGQQVTLRCSPISGHKSVSWYQQVLGQGPQFIFQYYEKEERGRGNFPDRFSARQFPNYSSELNVNALLLGDSALYLCASSWTGMEETQYFGPGTRLLVL.

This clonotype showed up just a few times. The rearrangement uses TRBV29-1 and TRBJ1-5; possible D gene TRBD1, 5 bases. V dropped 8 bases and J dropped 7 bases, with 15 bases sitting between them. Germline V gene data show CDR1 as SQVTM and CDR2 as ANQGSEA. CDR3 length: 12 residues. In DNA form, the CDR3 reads TGCAGCTACCGGGACGCGGGGCAGCCCCAGCATTTT. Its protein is CSYRDAGQPQHF.

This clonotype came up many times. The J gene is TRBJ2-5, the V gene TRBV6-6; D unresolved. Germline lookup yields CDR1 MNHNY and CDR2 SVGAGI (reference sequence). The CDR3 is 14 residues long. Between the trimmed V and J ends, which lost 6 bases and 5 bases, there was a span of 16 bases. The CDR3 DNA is TGTGCCAGCAGCGATGTCCTACCCGGGGAGACCCAGTACTTC. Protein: CASSDVLPGETQYF.

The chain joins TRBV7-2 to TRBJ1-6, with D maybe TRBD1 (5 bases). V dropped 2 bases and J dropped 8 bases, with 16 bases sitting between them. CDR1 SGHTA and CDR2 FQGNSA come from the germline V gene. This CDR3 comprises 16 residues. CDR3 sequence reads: CASSLTVDSFYSPLHF. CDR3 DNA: TGTGCCAGCAGCTTAACAGTTGACAGTTTTTATTCACCCCTCCACTTT. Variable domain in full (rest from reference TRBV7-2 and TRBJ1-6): GAGVSQSPSNKVTEKGKDVELRCDPISGHTALYWYRQSLGQGLEFLIYFQGNSAPDKSGLPSDRFSAERTGGSVSTLTIQRTQQEDSAVYLCASSLTVDSFYSPLHFGNGTRLTVT.

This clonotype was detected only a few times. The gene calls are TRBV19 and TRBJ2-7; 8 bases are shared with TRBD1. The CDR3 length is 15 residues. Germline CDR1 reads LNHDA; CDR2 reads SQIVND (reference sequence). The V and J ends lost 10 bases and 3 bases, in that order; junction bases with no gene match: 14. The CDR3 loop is CATSLLGTGLYEQYF. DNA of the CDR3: TGTGCCACTAGCCTCCTAGGGACAGGACTCTACGAGCAGTACTTC.

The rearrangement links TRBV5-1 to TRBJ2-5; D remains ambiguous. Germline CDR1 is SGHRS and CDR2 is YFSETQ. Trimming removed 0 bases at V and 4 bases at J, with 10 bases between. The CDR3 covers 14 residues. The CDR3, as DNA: TGCGCCAGCAGCTTGGCCAGATTAGGAGAGACCCAGTACTTC. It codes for CASSLARLGETQYF.

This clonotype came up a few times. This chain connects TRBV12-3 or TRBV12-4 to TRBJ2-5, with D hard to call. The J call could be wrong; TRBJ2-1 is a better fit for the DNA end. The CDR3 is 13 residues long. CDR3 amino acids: CASSFGPRTEQFF. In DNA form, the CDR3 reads TGTGCCAGCAGTTTCGGTCCTAGGACCGAGCAGTTCTTC.

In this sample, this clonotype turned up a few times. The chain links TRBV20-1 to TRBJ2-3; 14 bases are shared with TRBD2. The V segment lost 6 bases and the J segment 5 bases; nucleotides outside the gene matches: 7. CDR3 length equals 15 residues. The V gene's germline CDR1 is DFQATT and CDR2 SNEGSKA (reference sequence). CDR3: CSAQRLAGGQDTQYF. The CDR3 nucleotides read TGCAGTGCCCAAAGACTAGCGGGGGGGCAAGATACGCAGTATTTT.

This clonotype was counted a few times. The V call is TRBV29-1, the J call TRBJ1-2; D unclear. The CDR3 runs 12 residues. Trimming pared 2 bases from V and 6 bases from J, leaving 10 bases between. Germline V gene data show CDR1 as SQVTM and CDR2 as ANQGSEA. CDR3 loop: CSVEKATNGYTF. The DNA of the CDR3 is TGCAGCGTTGAAAAGGCGACTAATGGCTACACCTTC.

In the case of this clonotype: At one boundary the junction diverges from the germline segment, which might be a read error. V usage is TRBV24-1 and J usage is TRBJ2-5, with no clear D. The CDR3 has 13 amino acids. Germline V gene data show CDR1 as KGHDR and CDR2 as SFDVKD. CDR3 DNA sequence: TGTGCAACCAGTGCAGGAAGAGAAGAGACCCAGTACTTC. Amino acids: CATSAGREETQYF.

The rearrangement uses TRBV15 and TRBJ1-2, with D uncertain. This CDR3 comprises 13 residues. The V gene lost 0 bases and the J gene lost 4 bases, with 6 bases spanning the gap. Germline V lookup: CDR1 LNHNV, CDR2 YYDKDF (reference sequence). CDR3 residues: CATSRDTGYGYTF. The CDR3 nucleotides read TGTGCCACCAGCAGAGACACGGGCTATGGCTACACCTTC.

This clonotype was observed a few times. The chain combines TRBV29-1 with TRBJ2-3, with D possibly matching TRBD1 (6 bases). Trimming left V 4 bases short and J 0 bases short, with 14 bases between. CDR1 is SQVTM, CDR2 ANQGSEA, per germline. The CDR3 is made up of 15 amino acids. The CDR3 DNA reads TGCAGCGTTGCTGTGCAGGGGACGAGCACAGATACGCAGTATTTT. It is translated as CSVAVQGTSTDTQYF.

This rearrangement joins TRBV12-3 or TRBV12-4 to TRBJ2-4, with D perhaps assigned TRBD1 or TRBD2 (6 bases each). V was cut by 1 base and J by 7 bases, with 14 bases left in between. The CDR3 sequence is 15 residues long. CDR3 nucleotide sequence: TGTGCCAGCAGTTTAGTGGGGGGCCTAAGTAACATTCAGTACTTC. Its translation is CASSLVGGLSNIQYF.